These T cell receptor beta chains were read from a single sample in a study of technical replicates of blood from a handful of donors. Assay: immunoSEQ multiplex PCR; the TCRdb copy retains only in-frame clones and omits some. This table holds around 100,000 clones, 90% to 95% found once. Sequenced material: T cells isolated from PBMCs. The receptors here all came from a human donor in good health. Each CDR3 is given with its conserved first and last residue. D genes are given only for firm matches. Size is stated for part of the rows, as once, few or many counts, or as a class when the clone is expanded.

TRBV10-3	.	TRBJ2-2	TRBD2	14	TGTGCCTCGGGGCCTAGCGGCTACACCGGGGAGCTGTTTTTT	CASGPSGYTGELFF
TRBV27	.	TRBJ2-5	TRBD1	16	TGTGCCAGCAGTAAATTGGGACAGGGGGCTTTAGAGACCCAGTACTTC	CASSKLGQGALETQYF
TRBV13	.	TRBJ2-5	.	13	TGTGCCAGCAGCAAGCGTGGACAAGAGACCCAGTACTTC	CASSKRGQETQYF
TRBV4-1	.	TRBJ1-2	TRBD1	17	TGCGCCAGCAGCCCGCAGACAGGGACCCCCCTTATTTATGGCTACACCTTC	CASSPQTGTPLIYGYTF
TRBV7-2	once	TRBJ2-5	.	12	TGTGCCAGAGAAGGGGGGGGTGAGACCCAGTACTTC	CAREGGGETQYF
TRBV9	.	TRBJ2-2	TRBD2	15	TGTGCCAGCAGCGTCGGGCTAGCGGGAGGCGGGGAGCTGTTTTTT	CASSVGLAGGGELFF
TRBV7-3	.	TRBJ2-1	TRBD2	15	TGTGCCAGCAGCCCTCCAGCGGGGGCCTACAATGAGCAGTTCTTC	CASSPPAGAYNEQFF
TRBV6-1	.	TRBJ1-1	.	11	TGTGCCAGCAGTACTACAGGGAAAGCTTTCTTT	CASSTTGKAFF
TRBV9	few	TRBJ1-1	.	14	TGTGCCAGCAGCACCTCGGGGGGGAACACTGAAGCTTTCTTT	CASSTSGGNTEAFF
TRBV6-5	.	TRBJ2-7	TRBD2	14	TGTGCCAGCAATGGAGCGGGACCCTTCTACGAGCAGTACTTC	CASNGAGPFYEQYF
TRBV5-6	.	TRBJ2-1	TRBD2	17	TGTGCCAGCAGCTTGGAACTAGCGGGAGGAGGAGGAAATGAGCAGTTCTTC	CASSLELAGGGGNEQFF
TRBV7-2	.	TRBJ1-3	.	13	TGTGCCAGCAGCCCCAGGGTCGGAAACACCATATATTTT	CASSPRVGNTIYF
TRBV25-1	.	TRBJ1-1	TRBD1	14	TGTGCCAGCAGTAAGGGACAGGGGCACACTGAAGCTTTCTTT	CASSKGQGHTEAFF